This is a list of T cell receptor beta chains from one sample in a study of vaccination and CD4 T cells after COVID-19. TCRdb re-called the PCR reads through MiXCR, storing one row per CDR3 protein. The sample has about 5,700 distinct CDR3 sequences, 34% seen once. Their target antigens are unknown. The sequencing sample was made of CD4+ T cells from blood, cultured in vitro. These receptors originate from a human donor in good health. The CDR3 runs from the conserved cysteine through the conserved F or W. A D gene is named only where the DNA matches it firmly. Size values are once, few and many counts, or a class for expanded clones, and some rows have none.

V,D,J,size,DNA,CDR3
TRBV7-3,TRBD1,TRBJ1-5,-,TGTGCCAGCAGCACTACAGGGGGCAGGCCCCAGCATTTT,CASSTTGGRPQHF
TRBV20-1,-,TRBJ1-4,-,TGCAGTGCTAGGAGACAGGTTAATGAAAAACTGTTTTTT,CSARRQVNEKLFF
TRBV6-1,-,TRBJ2-1,-,TGTGCCAGCAGTGAAGCGGGGGGCTCCTACAATGAGCAGTTCTTC,CASSEAGGSYNEQFF
TRBV7-9,TRBD1,TRBJ1-1,few,TGTGCCAGCAGCTCGTCAAACCGGGACAGCACTGAAGCTTTCTTT,CASSSSNRDSTEAFF
TRBV6-2/TRBV6-3,-,TRBJ1-1,-,TGTGCCAGCAGTTACGAGACTGAAGCTTTCTTT,CASSYETEAFF
TRBV29-1,-,TRBJ1-1,-,TGCAGCGTTGTTATGCAGGGCCCAAACACTGAAGCTTTCTTT,CSVVMQGPNTEAFF
TRBV6-4,-,TRBJ1-5,few,TGTGCCAGCAGTGAGGCCCCGGGATGGTCCCAGCATTTT,CASSEAPGWSQHF
TRBV7-9,TRBD1,TRBJ2-1,-,TGTGCCAGCGGGACAGGGTATGAGCAGTTCTTC,CASGTGYEQFF
TRBV6-5,-,TRBJ2-5,few,TGTGCCAGCAGTTACCCTAAAAGGGTGGAAGAGACCCAGTACTTC,CASSYPKRVEETQYF
TRBV11-2,-,TRBJ2-7,once,TGTGCCAGCACCTGGGACTTCTCCTACGAGCAGTACTTC,CASTWDFSYEQYF
TRBV12-3/TRBV12-4,-,TRBJ2-3,-,TGTGCCAGCAGTCAGACCCCTGTCTATACGTATTTT,CASSQTPVYTYF
TRBV5-1,-,TRBJ1-1,few,TGCGCCAGCAGCTTGGTGGGGATCCCCACTGAAGCTTTCTTT,CASSLVGIPTEAFF
TRBV12-3/TRBV12-4,-,TRBJ1-5,-,TGTGCCAGCAGTTTACTGGATAGCAATCAGCCCCAGCATTTT,CASSLLDSNQPQHF
TRBV28,-,TRBJ1-1,few,TGTGCCAGCATAAGGGAGGCCACTGAAGCTTTCTTT,CASIREATEAFF
TRBV7-9,-,TRBJ1-6,-,TGTGCCAGCAGCTTATCACTCGGGGATTCACCCCTCCACTTT,CASSLSLGDSPLHF
TRBV6-1,-,TRBJ2-3,-,TGTGCCAGCACTCCTTACGGCAGCGATACGCAGTATTTT,CASTPYGSDTQYF
TRBV11-2,-,TRBJ1-2,-,TGTGCCAGCAGCTCCGACATAGGGAGAGGCTACACCTTC,CASSSDIGRGYTF
TRBV5-6,-,TRBJ1-1,-,TGTGCCAGCAGCTTATTACAGGGTAGCGCTGAAGCTTTCTTT,CASSLLQGSAEAFF
TRBV7-9,TRBD1,TRBJ2-1,-,TGTGCCAGCAGCTTATCCGGACAGGCCATCTACAATGAGCAGTTCTTC,CASSLSGQAIYNEQFF
TRBV7-9,-,TRBJ2-3,few,TGTGCCAGCAGCGTCTTTAGGTTCGCGAGCACAGATACGCAGTATTTT,CASSVFRFASTDTQYF
TRBV11-1,TRBD2,TRBJ2-5,-,TGTGCCAGCAGCGCGGGACTAGCGGTTCAAGAGACCCAGTACTTC,CASSAGLAVQETQYF
TRBV7-3,-,TRBJ2-7,-,TGTGCCAGCAGCTTTGATAGCGCTGGGGTCTACGAGCAGTACTTC,CASSFDSAGVYEQYF
TRBV6-1,TRBD2,TRBJ2-1,few,TGTGCCAGCAGTAGAGCGGGGGGGTCCTACAATGAGCAGTTCTTC,CASSRAGGSYNEQFF